This T cell receptor beta chain was found in a study of blood T cell repertoires in COVID-19. Study overall: The United States, Italy and Spain provided the acute and convalescent COVID-19 samples. PBMCs, B-cell-depleted T cells, or T cells provided the cDNA or gDNA that made up the material.

In the authors' methods: Reference gene primers were amplified, and this amplification served to estimate nucleated cell counts. Sequencing used immunoSEQ multiplex PCR; TCRdb keeps in-frame clones, though not all of them. V, J and clone size were drawn from that table, and D and trimming were deduced from the DNA. This table holds more than 110,000 clones, around nine tenths found once. Germline assignment: CDR1 MGHRA and CDR2 YSYEKL. This CDR3 has 14 residues. V was clipped by 1 base and J by 2 bases, with 6 bases between them. The TCR originated in a human donor in a cohort sampled during active COVID-19. This chain joins TRBV4-1 and TRBJ1-3; TRBD1 is a possible D gene (6 bases). The sequenced material came from peripheral blood. The CDR3 sequence: CASSQAGAGNTIYF. In DNA form, the CDR3 reads TGCGCCAGCAGCCAAGCAGGGGCTGGAAACACCATATATTTT.